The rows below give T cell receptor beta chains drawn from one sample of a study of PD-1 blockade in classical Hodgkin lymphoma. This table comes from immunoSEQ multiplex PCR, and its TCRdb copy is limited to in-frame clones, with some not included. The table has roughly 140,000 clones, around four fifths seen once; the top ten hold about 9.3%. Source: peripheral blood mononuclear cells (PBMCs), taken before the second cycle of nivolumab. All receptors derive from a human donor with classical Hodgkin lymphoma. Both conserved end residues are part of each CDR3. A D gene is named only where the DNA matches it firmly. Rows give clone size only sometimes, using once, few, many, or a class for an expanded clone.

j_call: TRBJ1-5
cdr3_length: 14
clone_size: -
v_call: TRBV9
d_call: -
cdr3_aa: CASSVTDEGQPQHF
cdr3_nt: TGTGCCAGCAGCGTAACTGACGAGGGGCAGCCCCAGCATTTT

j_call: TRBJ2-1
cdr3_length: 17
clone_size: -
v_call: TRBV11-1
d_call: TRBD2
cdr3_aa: CASSSGLGPLLYNEQFF
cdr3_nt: TGTGCCAGCAGCTCAGGACTAGGGCCTCTACTCTACAATGAGCAGTTCTTC

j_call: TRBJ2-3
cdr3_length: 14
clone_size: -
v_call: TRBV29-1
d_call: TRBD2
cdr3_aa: CSVASGGATDTQYF
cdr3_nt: TGCAGCGTCGCTAGCGGGGGGGCCACAGATACGCAGTATTTT

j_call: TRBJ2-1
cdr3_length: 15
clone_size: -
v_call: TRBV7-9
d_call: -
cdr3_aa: CASSSRAEWDNEQFF
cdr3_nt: TGTGCCAGCAGCTCAAGGGCGGAGTGGGACAATGAGCAGTTCTTC

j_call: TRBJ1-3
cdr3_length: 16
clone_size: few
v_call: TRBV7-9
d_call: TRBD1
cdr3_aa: CASSWAGTGGSNTIYF
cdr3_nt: TGTGCCAGCAGCTGGGCCGGGACAGGGGGAAGTAACACCATATATTTT

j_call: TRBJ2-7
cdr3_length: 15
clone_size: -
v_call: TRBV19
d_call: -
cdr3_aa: CASSIDPGRTYEQYF
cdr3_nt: TGTGCCAGTAGTATAGACCCGGGACGGACCTACGAGCAGTACTTC

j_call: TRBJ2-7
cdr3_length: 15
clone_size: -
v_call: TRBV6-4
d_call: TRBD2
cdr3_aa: CASSVTGTSGNEQYF
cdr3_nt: TGTGCCAGCAGTGTTACCGGGACTAGCGGGAACGAGCAGTACTTC

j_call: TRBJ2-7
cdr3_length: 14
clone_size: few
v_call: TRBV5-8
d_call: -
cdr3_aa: CASSLLTGRYEQYF
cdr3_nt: TGTGCCAGCAGCTTACTAACAGGGCGTTACGAGCAGTACTTC

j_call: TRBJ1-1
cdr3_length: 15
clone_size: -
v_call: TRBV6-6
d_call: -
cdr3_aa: CASSQGQTMNTEAFF
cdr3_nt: TGTGCCAGCAGTCAGGGGCAAACCATGAACACTGAAGCTTTCTTT

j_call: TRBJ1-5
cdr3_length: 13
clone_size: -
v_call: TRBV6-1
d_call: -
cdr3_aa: CASSEETDQPQHF
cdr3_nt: TGTGCCAGCAGTGAAGAGACAGATCAGCCCCAGCATTTT

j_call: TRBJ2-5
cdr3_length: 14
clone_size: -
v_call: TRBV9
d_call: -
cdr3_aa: CASSVAGSQETQYF
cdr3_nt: TGTGCCAGCAGCGTAGCAGGCAGCCAAGAGACCCAGTACTTC

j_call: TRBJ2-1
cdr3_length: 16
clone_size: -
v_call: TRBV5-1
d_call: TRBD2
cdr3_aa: CASSLGAGGPLNEQFF
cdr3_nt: TGCGCCAGCAGCTTAGGGGCGGGAGGGCCTCTCAATGAGCAGTTCTTC

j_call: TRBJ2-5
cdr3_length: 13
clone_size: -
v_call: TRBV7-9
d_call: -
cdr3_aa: CASSLWGQETQYF
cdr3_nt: TGTGCCAGCAGCTTATGGGGCCAAGAGACCCAGTACTTC

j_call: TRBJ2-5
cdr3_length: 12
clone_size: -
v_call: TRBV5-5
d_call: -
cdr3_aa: CASSLDSPSQYF
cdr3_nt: TGTGCCAGCAGCCTCGACAGCCCAAGCCAGTACTTC

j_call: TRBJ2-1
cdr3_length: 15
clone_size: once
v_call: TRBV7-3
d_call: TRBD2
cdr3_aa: CASSSPSGRENEQFF
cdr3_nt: TGTGCCAGCAGCAGTCCTAGCGGGAGGGAGAATGAGCAGTTCTTC

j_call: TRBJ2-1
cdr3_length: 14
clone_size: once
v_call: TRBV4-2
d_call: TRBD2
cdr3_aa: CASSQAPLAIEQFF
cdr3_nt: TGTGCCAGCAGCCAAGCCCCACTAGCGATTGAGCAGTTCTTC

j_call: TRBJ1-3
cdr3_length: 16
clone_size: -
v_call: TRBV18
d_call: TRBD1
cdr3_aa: CASSPGTGTPGHTIYF
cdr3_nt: TGTGCCAGCTCACCAGGGACAGGGACACCCGGACACACCATATATTTT

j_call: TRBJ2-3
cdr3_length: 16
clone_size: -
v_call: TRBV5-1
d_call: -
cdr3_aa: CASSLRVQESTDTQYF
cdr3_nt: TGCGCCAGCAGCCTCCGGGTTCAGGAATCCACAGATACGCAGTATTTT

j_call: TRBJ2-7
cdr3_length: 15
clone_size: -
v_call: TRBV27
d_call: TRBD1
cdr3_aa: CASSSRTGPGYEQYF
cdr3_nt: TGTGCCAGCAGTTCCCGGACAGGTCCGGGTTACGAGCAGTACTTC

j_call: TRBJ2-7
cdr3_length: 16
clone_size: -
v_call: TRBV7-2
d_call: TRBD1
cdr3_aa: CASSLGTGGWTYEQYF
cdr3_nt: TGTGCCAGCAGCTTAGGAACAGGGGGCTGGACCTACGAGCAGTACTTC

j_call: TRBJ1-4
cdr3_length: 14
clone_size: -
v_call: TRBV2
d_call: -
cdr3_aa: CASRRTWINEKLFF
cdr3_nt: TGTGCCAGCAGACGAACATGGATTAATGAAAAACTGTTTTTT

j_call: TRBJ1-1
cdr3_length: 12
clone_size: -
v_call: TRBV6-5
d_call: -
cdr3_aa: CASRRVNTEAFF
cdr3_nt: TGTGCCAGCCGAAGGGTGAACACTGAAGCTTTCTTT

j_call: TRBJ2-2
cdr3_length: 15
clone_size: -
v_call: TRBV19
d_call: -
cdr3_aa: CASSMEVTNTGELFF
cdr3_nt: TGTGCCAGTAGTATGGAGGTAACGAACACCGGGGAGCTGTTTTTT

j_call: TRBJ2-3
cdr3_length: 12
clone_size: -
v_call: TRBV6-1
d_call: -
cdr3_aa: CASSELTDTQYF
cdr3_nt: TGTGCCAGCAGTGAACTCACAGATACGCAGTATTTT

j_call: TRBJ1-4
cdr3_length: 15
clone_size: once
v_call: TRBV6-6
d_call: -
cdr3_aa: CASSYGGVANEKLFF
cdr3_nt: TGTGCCAGCAGTTACGGCGGGGTGGCTAATGAAAAACTGTTTTTT

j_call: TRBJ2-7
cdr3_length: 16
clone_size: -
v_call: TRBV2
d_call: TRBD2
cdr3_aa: CAIIGLAGDSSYEQYF
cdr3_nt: TGTGCCATTATCGGACTAGCGGGAGACAGCTCCTACGAGCAGTACTTC

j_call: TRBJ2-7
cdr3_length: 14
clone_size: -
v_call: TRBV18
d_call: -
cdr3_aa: CASSPPGGSYEQYF
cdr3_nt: TGTGCCAGCTCACCACCGGGGGGCTCCTACGAGCAGTACTTC

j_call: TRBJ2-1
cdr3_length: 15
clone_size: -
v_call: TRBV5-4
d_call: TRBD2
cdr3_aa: CASSSLAGQNNEQFF
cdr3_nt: TGTGCCAGCAGCTCGCTAGCGGGACAAAACAATGAGCAGTTCTTC

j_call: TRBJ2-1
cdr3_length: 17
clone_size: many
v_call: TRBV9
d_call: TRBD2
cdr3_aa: CASSVVGGGNLYNEQFF
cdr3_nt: TGTGCCAGCAGCGTAGTGGGGGGAGGGAACTTATACAATGAGCAGTTCTTC

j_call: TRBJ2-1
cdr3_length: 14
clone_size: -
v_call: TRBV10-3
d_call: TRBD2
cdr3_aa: CASNRGLTCNEQFF
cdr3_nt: TGTGCCTCCAATAGGGGACTAACCTGCAATGAGCAGTTCTTC

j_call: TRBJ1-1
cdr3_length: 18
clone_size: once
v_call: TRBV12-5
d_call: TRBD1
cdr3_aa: CASVLSGTGEPLNTEAFF
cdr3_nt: TGTGCTAGTGTCCTGTCCGGGACAGGGGAACCACTGAACACTGAAGCTTTCTTT

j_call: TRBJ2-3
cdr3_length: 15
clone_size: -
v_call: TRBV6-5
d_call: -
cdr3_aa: CASSYSEGATDTQYF
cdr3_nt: TGTGCCAGCAGTTACTCGGAGGGGGCTACAGATACGCAGTATTTT

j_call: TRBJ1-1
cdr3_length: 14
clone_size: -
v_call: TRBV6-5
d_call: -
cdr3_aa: CASSYAEEDTEAFF
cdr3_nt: TGTGCCAGCAGTTACGCAGAGGAGGACACTGAAGCTTTCTTT

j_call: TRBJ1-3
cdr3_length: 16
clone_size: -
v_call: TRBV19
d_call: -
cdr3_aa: CASSIRTDYSGNTIYF
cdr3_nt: TGTGCCAGTAGTATCCGGACTGACTACTCTGGAAACACCATATATTTT

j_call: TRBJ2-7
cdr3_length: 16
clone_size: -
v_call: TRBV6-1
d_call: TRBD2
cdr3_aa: CASSEGLAGASYEQYF
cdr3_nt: TGTGCCAGCAGTGAAGGGCTAGCGGGAGCCTCCTACGAGCAGTACTTC

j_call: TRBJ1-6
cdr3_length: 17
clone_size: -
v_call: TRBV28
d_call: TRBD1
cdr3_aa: CASSPPTGTGDNSPLHF
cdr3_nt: TGTGCCAGCAGTCCACCAACGGGGACAGGGGATAATTCACCCCTCCACTTT

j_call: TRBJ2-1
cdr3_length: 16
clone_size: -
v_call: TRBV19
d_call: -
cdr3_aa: CASSMNLGVGYNEQFF
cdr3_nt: TGTGCCAGTAGTATGAACCTCGGGGTGGGGTACAATGAGCAGTTCTTC

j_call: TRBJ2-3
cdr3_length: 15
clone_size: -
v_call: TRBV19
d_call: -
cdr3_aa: CASRKRIWGTDTQYF
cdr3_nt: TGTGCCAGTCGAAAACGGATCTGGGGCACAGATACGCAGTATTTT

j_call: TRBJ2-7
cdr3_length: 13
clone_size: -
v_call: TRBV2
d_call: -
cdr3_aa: CASSEEVGYEQYF
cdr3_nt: TGTGCCAGCAGTGAAGAGGTAGGGTACGAGCAGTACTTC

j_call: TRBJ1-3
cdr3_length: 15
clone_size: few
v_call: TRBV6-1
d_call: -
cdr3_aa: CASSERGYSGNTIYF
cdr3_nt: TGTGCCAGCAGTGAAAGAGGATATTCGGGAAACACCATATATTTT

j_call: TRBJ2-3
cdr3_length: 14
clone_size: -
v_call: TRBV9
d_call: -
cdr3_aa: CASSVDGSTDTQYF
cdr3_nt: TGTGCCAGCAGCGTAGACGGGTCCACAGATACGCAGTATTTT

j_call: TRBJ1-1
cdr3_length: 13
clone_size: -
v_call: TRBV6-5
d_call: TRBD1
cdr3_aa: CASSYQGGRRAFF
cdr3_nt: TGTGCCAGCAGTTACCAGGGGGGGAGGAGAGCTTTCTTT

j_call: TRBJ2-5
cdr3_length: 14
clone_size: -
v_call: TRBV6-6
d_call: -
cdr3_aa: CASSYEGREETQYF
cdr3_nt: TGTGCCAGCAGTTACGAGGGGCGAGAGGAGACCCAGTACTTC

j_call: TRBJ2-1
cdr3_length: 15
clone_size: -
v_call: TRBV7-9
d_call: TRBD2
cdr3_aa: CASSLRGTRYNEQFF
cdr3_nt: TGTGCCAGCAGCTTAAGGGGGACTAGGTACAATGAGCAGTTCTTC

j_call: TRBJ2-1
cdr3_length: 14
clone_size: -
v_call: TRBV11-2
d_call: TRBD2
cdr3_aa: CASSLGLAGALPLF
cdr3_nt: TGTGCCAGCAGCTTAGGACTAGCGGGAGCCCTCCCGCTCTTC

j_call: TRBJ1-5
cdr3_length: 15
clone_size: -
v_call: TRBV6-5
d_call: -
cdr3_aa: CASSGRREGHQPQHF
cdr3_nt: TGTGCCAGCAGTGGGCGTAGGGAGGGCCATCAGCCCCAGCATTTT

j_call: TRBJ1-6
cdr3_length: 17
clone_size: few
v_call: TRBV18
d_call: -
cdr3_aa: CASSPLPLAGDNSPLHF
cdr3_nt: TGTGCCAGCTCACCACTCCCTTTGGCAGGGGATAATTCACCCCTCCACTTT

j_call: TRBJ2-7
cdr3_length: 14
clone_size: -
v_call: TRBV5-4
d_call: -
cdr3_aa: CASSLQGPAYEQYF
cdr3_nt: TGTGCCAGCAGCTTGCAGGGGCCGGCCTACGAGCAGTACTTC

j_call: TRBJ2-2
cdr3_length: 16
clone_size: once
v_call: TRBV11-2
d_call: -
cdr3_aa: CASSLEQGTNTGELFF
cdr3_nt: TGTGCCAGCAGCTTGGAACAGGGCACGAACACCGGGGAGCTGTTTTTT

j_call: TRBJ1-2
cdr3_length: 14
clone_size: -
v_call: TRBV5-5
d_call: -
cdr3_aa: CASSTRGLSDGYTF
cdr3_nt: TGTGCCAGCAGCACCCGGGGACTGTCGGATGGCTACACCTTC